This TCR beta chain was captured by sequencing in a study of response to subunit inactivated influenza vaccine. Regarding this clonotype: Antigen unknown.

Study-wide points: Few additional T cells are recruited per seasonal influenza vaccination, authors suggested.

TCRdb reprocessed the RT-PCR reads via MiXCR and lists one record per CDR3 protein. The data hold 500,000 or so distinct CDR3 sequences, with 16% observed a single time. Germline CDR1 and CDR2: DFQATT and SNEGSKA (reference sequence). V lost 6 bases and J lost 5, with 14 bases in between. This CDR3 region has 14 residues. V usage is TRBV20-1 and J usage is TRBJ1-6; no reliable D call. This sample comprised CD4+ T cells sorted from PBMCs, obtained around 25 months after vaccination. The TCR comes from a man between 50 and 69 years old who received an inactivated influenza vaccine. CDR3 bases: TGCAGTGCCGACCCAAGGCGGAATAATTCACCCCTCCACTTT. This codes for CSADPRRNNSPLHF.